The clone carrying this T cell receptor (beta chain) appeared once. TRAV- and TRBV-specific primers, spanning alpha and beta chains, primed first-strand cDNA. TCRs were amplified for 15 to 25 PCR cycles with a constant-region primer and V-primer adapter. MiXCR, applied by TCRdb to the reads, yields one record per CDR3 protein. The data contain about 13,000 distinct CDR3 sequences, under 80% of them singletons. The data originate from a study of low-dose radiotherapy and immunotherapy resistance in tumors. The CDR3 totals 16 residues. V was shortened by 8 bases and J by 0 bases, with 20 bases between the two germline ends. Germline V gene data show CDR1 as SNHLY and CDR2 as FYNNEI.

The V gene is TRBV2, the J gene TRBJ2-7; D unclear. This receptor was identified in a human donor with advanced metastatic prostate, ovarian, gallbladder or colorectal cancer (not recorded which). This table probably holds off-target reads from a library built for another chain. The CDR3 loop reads CASQSKARFTSYEQYF. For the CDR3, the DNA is TGTGCCAGCCAATCCAAGGCAAGGTTTACCTCCTACGAGCAGTACTTC.